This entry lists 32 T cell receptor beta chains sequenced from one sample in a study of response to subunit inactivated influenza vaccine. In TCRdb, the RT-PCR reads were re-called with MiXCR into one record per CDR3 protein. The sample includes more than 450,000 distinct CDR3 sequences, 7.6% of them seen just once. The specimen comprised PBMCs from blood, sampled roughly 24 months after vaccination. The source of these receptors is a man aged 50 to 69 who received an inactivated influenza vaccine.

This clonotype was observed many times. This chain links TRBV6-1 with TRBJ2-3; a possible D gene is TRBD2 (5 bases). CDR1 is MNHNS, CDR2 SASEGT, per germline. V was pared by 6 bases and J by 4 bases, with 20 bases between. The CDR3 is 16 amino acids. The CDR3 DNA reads TGTGCCAGCAGCGAACCGGCACGGACTGGGGCAGATACGCAGTATTTT. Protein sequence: CASSEPARTGADTQYF.

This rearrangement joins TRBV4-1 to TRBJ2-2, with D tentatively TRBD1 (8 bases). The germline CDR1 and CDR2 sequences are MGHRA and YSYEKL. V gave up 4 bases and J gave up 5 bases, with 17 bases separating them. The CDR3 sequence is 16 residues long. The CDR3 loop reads CASSPLGQGGTGELFF. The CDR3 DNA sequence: TGCGCCAGCAGCCCCTTAGGACAGGGAGGGACCGGGGAGCTGTTTTTT.

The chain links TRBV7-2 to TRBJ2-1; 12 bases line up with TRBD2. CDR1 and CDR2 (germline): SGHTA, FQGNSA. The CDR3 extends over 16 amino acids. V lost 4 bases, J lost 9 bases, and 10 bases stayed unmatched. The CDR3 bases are TGTGCCAGCAGCTGGGCCGCTAGCGGGAGGGCCACTGAGCAGTTCTTC. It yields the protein CASSWAASGRATEQFF.

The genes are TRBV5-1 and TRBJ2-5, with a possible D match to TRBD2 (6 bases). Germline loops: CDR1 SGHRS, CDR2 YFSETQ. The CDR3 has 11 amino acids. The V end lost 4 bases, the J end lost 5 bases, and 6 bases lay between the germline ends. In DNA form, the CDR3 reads TGCGCCAGCAGCGGGGGGGAGACCCAGTACTTC. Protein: CASSGGETQYF.

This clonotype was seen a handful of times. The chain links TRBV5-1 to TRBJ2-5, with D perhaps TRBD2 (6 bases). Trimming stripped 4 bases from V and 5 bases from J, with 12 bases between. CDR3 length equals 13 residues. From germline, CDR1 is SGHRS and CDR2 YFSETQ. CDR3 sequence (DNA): TGCGCCAGCAGCGGGAGGTCTGGGGAGACCCAGTACTTC. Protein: CASSGRSGETQYF.

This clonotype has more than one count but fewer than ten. The CDR3 DNA follows: TGTGCCAGCTCGCCCGGGACTACAGAGACCCAGTACTTC. Protein sequence: CASSPGTTETQYF. The genes are TRBV18 and TRBJ2-5, with 7 positions matching TRBD2. This CDR3 is built from 13 residues. CDR1 is KGHSH and CDR2 is LQKENI in the germline V gene. The ends lost 6 bases at V and 4 bases at J; junction bases unmatched: 5. Full variable domain (outside the CDR3, taken from reference TRBV18 and TRBJ2-5): NAGVMQNPRHLVRRRGQEARLRCSPMKGHSHVYWYRQLPEEGLKFMVYLQKENIIDESGMPKERFSAEFPKEGPSILRIQQVVRGDSAAYFCASSPGTTETQYFGPGTRLLVL.

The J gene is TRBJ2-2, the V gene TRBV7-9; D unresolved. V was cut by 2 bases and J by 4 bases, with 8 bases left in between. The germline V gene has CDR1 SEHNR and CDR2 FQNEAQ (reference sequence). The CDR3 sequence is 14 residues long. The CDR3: CASSLSERTGELFF. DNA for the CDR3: TGTGCCAGCAGCTTATCCGAACGCACCGGGGAGCTGTTTTTT.

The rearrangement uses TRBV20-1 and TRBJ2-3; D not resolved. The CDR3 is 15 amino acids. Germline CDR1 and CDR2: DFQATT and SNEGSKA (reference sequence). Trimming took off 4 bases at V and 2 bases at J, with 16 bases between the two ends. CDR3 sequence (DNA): TGCAGTGCTACGCCGTCGCGGATTGTCACAGATACGCAGTATTTT. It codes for CSATPSRIVTDTQYF.

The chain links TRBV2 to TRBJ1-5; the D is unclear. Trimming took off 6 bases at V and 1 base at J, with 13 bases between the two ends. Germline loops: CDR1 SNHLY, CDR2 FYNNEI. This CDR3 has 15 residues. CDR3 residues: CASSAPGVSNQPQHF. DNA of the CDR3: TGTGCCAGCAGCGCCCCCGGGGTCAGCAATCAGCCCCAGCATTTT. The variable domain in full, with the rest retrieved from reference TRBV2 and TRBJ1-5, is EPEVTQTPSHQVTQMGQEVILRCVPISNHLYFYWYRQILGQKVEFLVSFYNNEISEKSEIFDDQFSVERPDGSNFTLKIRSTKLEDSAMYFCASSAPGVSNQPQHFGDGTRLSIL.

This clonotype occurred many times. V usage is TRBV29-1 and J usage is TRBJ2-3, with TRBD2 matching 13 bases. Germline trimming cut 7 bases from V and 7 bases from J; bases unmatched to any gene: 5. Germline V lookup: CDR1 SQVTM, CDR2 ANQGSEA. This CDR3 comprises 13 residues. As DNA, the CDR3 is TGCAGCGCTGGGACTAGCGGGGCGCATACGCAGTATTTT. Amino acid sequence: CSAGTSGAHTQYF.

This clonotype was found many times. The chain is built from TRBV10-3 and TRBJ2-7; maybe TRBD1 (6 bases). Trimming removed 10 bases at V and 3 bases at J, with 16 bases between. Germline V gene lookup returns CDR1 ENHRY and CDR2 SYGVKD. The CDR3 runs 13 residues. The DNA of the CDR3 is TGTGCCAGCAGGGGAGATACCCTCTACGAGCAGTACTTC. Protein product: CASRGDTLYEQYF.

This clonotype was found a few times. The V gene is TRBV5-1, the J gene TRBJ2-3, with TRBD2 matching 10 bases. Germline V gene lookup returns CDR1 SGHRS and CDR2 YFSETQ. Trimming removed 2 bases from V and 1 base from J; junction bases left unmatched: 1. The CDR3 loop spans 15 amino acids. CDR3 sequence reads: CASSFSGRGTDTQYF. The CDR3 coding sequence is TGCGCCAGCAGCTTCAGCGGGAGGGGCACAGATACGCAGTATTTT.

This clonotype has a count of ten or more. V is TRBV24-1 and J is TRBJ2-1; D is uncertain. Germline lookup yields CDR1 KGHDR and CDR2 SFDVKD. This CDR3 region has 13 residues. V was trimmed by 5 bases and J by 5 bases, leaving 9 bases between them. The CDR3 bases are TGTGCCACCAGTGGACCATTGAACAATGAGCAGTTCTTC. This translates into CATSGPLNNEQFF.

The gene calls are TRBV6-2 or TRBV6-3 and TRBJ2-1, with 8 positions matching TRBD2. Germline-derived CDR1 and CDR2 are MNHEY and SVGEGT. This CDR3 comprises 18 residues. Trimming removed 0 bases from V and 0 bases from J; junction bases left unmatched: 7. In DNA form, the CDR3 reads TGTGCCAGCAGTTACTCGCGTCAACTAGCGGTCTCCTACAATGAGCAGTTCTTC. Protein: CASSYSRQLAVSYNEQFF.

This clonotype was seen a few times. CDR3 residues: CASSWGGSSYNEQFF. CDR3 bases: TGCGCCAGCAGCTGGGGGGGAAGCTCCTACAATGAGCAGTTCTTC. The rearrangement links TRBV5-1 to TRBJ2-1; 7 bases match TRBD2. Germline CDR1 reads SGHRS; CDR2 reads YFSETQ. This CDR3 region has 15 residues. The ends lost 3 bases at V and 0 bases at J; junction bases unmatched: 3.

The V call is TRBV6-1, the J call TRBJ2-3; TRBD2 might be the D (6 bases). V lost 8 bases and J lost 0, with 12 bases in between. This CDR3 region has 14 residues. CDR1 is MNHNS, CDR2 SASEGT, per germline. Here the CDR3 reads CASGRGSSTDTQYF. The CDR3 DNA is TGTGCCAGCGGGCGGGGATCTAGCACAGATACGCAGTATTTT.

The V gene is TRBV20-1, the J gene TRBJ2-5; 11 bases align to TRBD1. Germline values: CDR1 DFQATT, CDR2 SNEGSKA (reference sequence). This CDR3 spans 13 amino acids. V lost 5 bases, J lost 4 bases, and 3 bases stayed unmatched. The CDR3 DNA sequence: TGCAGTGCTCCGGACAGGGGGCTAGAGACCCAGTACTTC. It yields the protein CSAPDRGLETQYF.

DNA for the CDR3: TGTGCCAGCAGCGTAGTTGGCGGGAGAGGGGAGACCCAGTACTTC. Its protein product is CASSVVGGRGETQYF. The chain is built from TRBV9 and TRBJ2-5; 7 bases align to TRBD2. The CDR3 covers 15 residues. Trimming removed 0 bases from V and 5 bases from J; junction bases left unmatched: 7. CDR1 is SGDLS, CDR2 YYNGEE, per germline.

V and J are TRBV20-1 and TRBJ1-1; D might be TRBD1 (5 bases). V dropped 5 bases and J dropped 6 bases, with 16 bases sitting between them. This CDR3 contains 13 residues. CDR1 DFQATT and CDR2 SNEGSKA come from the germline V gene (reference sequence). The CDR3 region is CSASRRGGPEAFF. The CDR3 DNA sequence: TGCAGTGCTTCGAGGAGGGGAGGGCCTGAAGCTTTCTTT.

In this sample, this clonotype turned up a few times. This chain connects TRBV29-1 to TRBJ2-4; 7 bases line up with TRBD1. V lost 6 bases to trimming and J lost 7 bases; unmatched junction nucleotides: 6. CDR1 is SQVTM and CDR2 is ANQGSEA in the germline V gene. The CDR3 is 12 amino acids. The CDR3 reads CSVGTDQNIQYF. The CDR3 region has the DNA TGCAGCGTAGGGACAGATCAGAACATTCAGTACTTC.

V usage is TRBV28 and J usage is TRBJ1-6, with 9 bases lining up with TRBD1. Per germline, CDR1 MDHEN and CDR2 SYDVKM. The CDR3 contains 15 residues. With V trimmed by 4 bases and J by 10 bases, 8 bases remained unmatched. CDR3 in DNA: TGTGCCAGCAGTTCGGGACAGGGACGAACATCACCCCTCCACTTT. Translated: CASSSGQGRTSPLHF.

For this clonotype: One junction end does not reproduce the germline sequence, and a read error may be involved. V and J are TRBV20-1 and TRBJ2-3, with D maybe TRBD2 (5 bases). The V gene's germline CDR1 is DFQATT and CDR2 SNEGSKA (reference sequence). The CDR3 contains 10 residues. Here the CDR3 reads CSASMAKGGF. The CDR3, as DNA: TGCAGTGCTAGTATGGCTAAAGGAGGTTTT.

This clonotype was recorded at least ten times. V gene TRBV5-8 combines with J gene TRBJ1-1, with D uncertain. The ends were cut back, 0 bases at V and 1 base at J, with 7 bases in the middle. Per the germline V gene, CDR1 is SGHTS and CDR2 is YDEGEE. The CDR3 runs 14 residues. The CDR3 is CASSLARGNTEAFF. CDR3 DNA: TGTGCCAGCAGCTTGGCCCGGGGGAACACTGAAGCTTTCTTT.

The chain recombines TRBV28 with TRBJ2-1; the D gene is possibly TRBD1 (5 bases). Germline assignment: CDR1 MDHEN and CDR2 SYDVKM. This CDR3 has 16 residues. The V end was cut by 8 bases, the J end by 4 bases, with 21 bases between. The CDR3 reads CASPPLQGIAYNEQFF. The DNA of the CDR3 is TGTGCCAGCCCCCCACTTCAGGGAATTGCGTACAATGAGCAGTTCTTC.

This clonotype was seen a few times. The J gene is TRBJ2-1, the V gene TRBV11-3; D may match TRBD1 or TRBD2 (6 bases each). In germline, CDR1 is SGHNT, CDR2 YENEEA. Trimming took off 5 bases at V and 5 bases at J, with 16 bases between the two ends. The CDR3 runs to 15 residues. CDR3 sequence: CASSRRGRFDNEQFF. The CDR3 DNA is TGTGCCAGCAGCCGTCGGGGGCGCTTCGACAATGAGCAGTTCTTC.

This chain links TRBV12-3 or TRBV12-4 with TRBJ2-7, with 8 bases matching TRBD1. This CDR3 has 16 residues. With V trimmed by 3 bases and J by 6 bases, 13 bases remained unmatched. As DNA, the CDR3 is TGTGCCAGCAGTTTCGGCCCCCAGGGGGCGAGGGGCGAGCAGTACTTC. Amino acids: CASSFGPQGARGEQYF.

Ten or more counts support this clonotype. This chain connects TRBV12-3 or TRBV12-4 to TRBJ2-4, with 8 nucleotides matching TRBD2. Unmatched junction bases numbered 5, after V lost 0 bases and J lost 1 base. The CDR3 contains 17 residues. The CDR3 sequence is CASSLASGGRAKNIQYF. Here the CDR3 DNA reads TGTGCCAGCAGTTTAGCGTCGGGCGGGAGGGCCAAAAACATTCAGTACTTC.

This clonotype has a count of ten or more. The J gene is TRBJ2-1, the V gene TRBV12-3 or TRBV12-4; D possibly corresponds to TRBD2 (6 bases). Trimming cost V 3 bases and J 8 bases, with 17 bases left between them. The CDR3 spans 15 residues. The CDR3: CASSLAGGRSDEQFF. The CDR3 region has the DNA TGTGCCAGCAGTTTGGCCGGGGGACGATCAGATGAGCAGTTCTTC.

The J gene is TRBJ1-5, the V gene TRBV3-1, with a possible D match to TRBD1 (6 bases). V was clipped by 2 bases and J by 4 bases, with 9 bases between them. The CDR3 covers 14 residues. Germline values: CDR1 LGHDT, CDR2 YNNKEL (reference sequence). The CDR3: CASSQTGLNQPQHF. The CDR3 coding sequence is TGTGCCAGCAGCCAAACAGGGTTAAATCAGCCCCAGCATTTT.

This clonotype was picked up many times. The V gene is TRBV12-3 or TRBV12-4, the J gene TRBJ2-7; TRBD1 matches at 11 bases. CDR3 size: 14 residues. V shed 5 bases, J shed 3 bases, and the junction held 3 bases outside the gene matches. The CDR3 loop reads CASSIGTGGYEQYF. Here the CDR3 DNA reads TGTGCCAGCAGTATTGGGACAGGGGGCTACGAGCAGTACTTC.

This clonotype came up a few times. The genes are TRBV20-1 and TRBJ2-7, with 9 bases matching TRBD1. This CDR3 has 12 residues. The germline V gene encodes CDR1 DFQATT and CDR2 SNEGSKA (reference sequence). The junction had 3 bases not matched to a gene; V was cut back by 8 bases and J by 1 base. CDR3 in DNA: TGCAGTACCGGACAGGGGTCCTACGAGCAGTACTTC. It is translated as CSTGQGSYEQYF.

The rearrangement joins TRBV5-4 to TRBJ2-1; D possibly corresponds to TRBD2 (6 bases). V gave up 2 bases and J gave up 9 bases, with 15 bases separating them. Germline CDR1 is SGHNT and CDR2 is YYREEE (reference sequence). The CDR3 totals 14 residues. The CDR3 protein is CASSFGGEGSEQFF. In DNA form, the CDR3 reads TGTGCCAGCAGCTTCGGGGGAGAGGGGAGTGAGCAGTTCTTC.